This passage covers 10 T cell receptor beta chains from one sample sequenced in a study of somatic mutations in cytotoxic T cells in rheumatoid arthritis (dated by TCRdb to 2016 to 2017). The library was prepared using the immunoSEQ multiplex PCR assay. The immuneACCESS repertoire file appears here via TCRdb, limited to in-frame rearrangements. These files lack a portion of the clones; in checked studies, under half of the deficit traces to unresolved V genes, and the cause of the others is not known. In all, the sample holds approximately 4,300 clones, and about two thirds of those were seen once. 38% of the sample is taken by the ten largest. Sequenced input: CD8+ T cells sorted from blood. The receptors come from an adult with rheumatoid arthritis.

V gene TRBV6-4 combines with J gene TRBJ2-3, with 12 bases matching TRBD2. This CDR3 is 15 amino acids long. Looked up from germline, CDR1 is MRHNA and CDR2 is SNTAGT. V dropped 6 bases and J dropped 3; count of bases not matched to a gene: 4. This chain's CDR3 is CASSRTSGGTDTQYF. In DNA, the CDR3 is TGTGCCAGCAGCCGAACTAGCGGGGGGACAGATACGCAGTATTTT.

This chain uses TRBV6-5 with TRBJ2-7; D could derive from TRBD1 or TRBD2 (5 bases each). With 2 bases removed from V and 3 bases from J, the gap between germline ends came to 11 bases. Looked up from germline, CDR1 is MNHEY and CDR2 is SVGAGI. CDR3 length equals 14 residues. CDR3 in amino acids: CASSYRDGYYEQYF. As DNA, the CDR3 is TGTGCCAGCAGTTACCGGGACGGATACTACGAGCAGTACTTC.

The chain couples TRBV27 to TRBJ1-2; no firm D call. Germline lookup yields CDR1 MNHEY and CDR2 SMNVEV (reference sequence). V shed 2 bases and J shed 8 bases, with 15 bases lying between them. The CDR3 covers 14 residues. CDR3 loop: CASSLKTESRGYTF. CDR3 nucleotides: TGTGCCAGCAGTTTAAAAACCGAATCGAGGGGCTACACCTTC.

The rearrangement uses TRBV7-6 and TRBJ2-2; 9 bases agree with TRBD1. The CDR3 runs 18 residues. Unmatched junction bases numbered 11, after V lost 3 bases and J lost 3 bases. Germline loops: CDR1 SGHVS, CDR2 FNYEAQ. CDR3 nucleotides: TGTGCCAGCAGCTTTCGGAGAGGGGGACAGGGAGACACCGGGGAGCTGTTTTTT. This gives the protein CASSFRRGGQGDTGELFF.

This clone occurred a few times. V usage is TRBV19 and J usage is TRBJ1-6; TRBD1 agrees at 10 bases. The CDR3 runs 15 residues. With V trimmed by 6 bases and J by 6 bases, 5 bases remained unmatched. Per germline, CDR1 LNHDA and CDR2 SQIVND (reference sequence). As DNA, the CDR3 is TGTGCCAGTAGAGACAGGGGGCTTGGTAATTCACCCCTCCACTTT. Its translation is CASRDRGLGNSPLHF.

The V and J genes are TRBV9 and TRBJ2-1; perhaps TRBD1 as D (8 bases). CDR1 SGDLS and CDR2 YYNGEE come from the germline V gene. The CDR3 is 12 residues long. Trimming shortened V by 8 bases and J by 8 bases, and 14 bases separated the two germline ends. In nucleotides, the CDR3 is TGTGCCAGTGGACAGGGAGGGGATGAGCAGTTCTTC. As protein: CASGQGGDEQFF.

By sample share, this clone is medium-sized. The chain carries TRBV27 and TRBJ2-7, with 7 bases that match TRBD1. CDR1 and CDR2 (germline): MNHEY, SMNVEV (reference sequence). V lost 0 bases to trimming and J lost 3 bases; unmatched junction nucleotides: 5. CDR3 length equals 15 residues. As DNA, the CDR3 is TGTGCCAGCAGTTTATCCGGGACAGAAGACTACGAGCAGTACTTC. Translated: CASSLSGTEDYEQYF.

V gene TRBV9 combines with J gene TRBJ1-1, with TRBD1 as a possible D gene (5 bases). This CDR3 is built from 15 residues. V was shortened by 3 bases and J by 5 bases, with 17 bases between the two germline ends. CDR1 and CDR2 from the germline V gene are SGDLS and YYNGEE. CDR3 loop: CASSALLAGGTEAFF. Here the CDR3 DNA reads TGTGCCAGCAGCGCCCTGCTCGCCGGGGGGACTGAAGCTTTCTTT.

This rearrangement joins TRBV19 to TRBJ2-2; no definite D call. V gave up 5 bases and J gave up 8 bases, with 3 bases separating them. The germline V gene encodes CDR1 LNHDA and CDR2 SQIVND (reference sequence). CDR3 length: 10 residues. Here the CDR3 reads CASSSGELFF. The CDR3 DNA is TGTGCCAGTAGTTCTGGGGAGCTGTTTTTT.

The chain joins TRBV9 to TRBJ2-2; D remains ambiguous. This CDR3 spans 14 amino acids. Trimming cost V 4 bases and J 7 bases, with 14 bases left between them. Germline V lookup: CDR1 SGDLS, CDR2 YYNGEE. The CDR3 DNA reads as TGTGCCAGCAGCTCAAAGGGTTGGCTCGGGGAGCTGTTTTTT. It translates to CASSSKGWLGELFF.